The sequence of this TCR beta chain was determined in a study of technical replicates of blood from a few donors. With 8 bases removed from V and 3 bases from J, the gap between germline ends came to 19 bases. CDR3 size: 15 residues. CDR1 ENHRY and CDR2 SYGVKD come from the germline V gene. Sequencing was performed with immunoSEQ multiplex PCR; in TCRdb, only in-frame clones are kept and a portion is missing. The sample lists fewer than 20,000 clones; 70% to 85% were seen once. This receptor was identified in a human donor in good health. Some clones in this sample may be carry-over from other donors' samples. V is TRBV10-3 and J is TRBJ1-2; the D gene is possibly TRBD1 (6 bases). The sequenced sample consisted of PBMCs. The CDR3: CAIAEPGQRDYGYTF. CDR3 DNA sequence: TGTGCCATCGCTGAACCAGGACAGAGAGACTATGGCTACACCTTC.